Sequencing of this T cell receptor beta chain was carried out in a study of shared clonotypes between healthy human individuals. The CDR3 runs 16 residues. The V and J ends lost 4 bases and 1 base, in that order; junction bases with no gene match: 7. CDR1 SGHRS and CDR2 YFSETQ come from the germline V gene. The sample holds one count of this clone. Sequencing used immunoSEQ multiplex PCR; TCRdb keeps in-frame clones, though not all of them. This table holds around 2.5 million clones, 80% to 95% found once. The clonotype was recovered from a man aged 18 to 29 in good health. Some clones in this sample may be carry-over from other donors' samples. This chain connects TRBV5-1 to TRBJ2-2; TRBD2 agrees at 7 bases. The sample was naive CD4+ T cells from PBMCs. The subset is: CD45RA+ positively selected. DNA for the CDR3: TGCGCCAGCAGCCCGATTATAGCGGGGAACACCGGGGAGCTGTTTTTT. This translates into CASSPIIAGNTGELFF.